The 17 T cell receptor beta chains listed next were all sequenced from one sample in a study of cytomegalovirus exposure and HLA in healthy donors. The primer mix had 60 Vbeta and 13 Jbeta primers. The table came from immunoSEQ multiplex PCR; TCRdb's copy has only in-frame clones and leaves some out. The sample yields around 300,000 clones, around two thirds seen once. Sequencing input: PBMCs. The receptors originated from a female donor in good health and CMV-seronegative.

J is TRBJ2-2 and V is TRBV9; TRBD2 matches 12 bases. V trimming: 0 bases; J trimming: 6 bases; junction bases outside the gene matches: 12. Germline V CDR1 and CDR2: SGDLS, YYNGEE. The CDR3 consists of 19 residues. CDR3 region: CASSVVLLAGGLGSGELFF. The CDR3 nucleotides are TGTGCCAGCAGCGTAGTACTACTAGCGGGAGGCCTGGGGTCCGGGGAGCTGTTTTTT. Filled out from reference TRBV9 and TRBJ2-2, the complete variable domain reads DSGVTQTPKHLITATGQRVTLRCSPRSGDLSVYWYQQSLDQGLQFLIQYYNGEERAKGNILERFSAQQFPDLHSELNLSSLELGDSALYFCASSVVLLAGGLGSGELFFGEGSRLTVL.

V gene TRBV11-2 combines with J gene TRBJ1-2; 8 nucleotides line up with TRBD1. V lost 5 bases and J lost 1; bases outside the gene matches: 6. CDR3 length: 15 amino acids. Germline V gene sequence: CDR1 SGHAT, CDR2 FQNNGV. DNA of the CDR3: TGTGCCAGCAGCCCACCGGGACAGGTTAACTATGGCTACACCTTC. Protein sequence: CASSPPGQVNYGYTF.

CDR3 bases: TGTGCCAGCAGCTTAGACGCAGTCGCTCGAGAGACCCAGTACTTC. Translating it yields CASSLDAVARETQYF. The V call is TRBV7-6, the J call TRBJ2-5; D is unresolved. The germline CDR1 and CDR2 sequences are SGHVS and FNYEAQ. Trimming shortened V by 1 base and J by 4 bases, and 13 bases separated the two germline ends. This CDR3 has 15 residues.

The chain carries TRBV10-1 and TRBJ2-3, with TRBD1 as a possible D gene (6 bases). The CDR3 spans 16 residues. The ends were cut back, 10 bases at V and 2 bases at J, with 22 bases in the middle. Per germline, CDR1 WNHNN and CDR2 SYGVQD (reference sequence). CDR3 sequence reads: CATPKRWQGSTDTQYF. As DNA, the CDR3 is TGCGCCACCCCGAAGAGATGGCAGGGGTCCACAGATACGCAGTATTTT.

Concerning this clone itself: This same CDR3 is encoded by further DNA sequences in the sample. This chain joins TRBV5-1 and TRBJ2-7; D gene uncertain. Germline-derived CDR1 and CDR2 are SGHRS and YFSETQ. This CDR3 region has 11 residues. The V end lost 3 bases, the J end lost 1 base, and 2 bases lay between the germline ends. The CDR3 DNA is TGCGCCAGCAGCTCGTCCTACGAGCAGTACTTC. Its protein product is CASSSSYEQYF.

On this clone: The same CDR3 is also encoded by other DNA sequences in this sample. The rearrangement joins TRBV5-1 to TRBJ1-4, with a possible D match to TRBD1 (6 bases). Trimming removed 0 bases at V and 5 bases at J, with 11 bases between. Germline-derived CDR1 and CDR2 are SGHRS and YFSETQ. The CDR3 has 15 residues. The CDR3 DNA reads TGCGCCAGCAGCTTGGAAGGGGGGGGCAATGAAAAACTGTTTTTT. It translates to CASSLEGGGNEKLFF.

The V and J genes are TRBV5-1 and TRBJ2-1; TRBD2 matches 16 bases. There are 17 residues in the CDR3. With 0 bases clipped from V and 9 bases from J, the junction kept 6 bases outside the gene matches. Germline V CDR1 and CDR2: SGHRS, YFSETQ. CDR3 sequence (DNA): TGCGCCAGCAGCTTGGTGGGACTAGCGGGAGGGCCCGGTGAGCAGTTCTTC. Its translation: CASSLVGLAGGPGEQFF. Using reference TRBV5-1 and TRBJ2-1 for the parts outside the CDR3, the full variable domain is KAGVTQTPRYLIKTRGQQVTLSCSPISGHRSVSWYQQTPGQGLQFLFEYFSETQRNKGNFPGRFSGRQFSNSRSEMNVSTLELGDSALYLCASSLVGLAGGPGEQFFGPGTRLTVL.

The V call is TRBV2, the J call TRBJ1-6; no firm D call. This CDR3 comprises 16 residues. Trimming cost V 8 bases and J 0 bases, with 14 bases left between them. Germline assignment: CDR1 SNHLY and CDR2 FYNNEI. The CDR3 DNA is TGTGCCAGCTTGCCAGGAACGAGCTCCTATAATTCACCCCTCCACTTT. Protein sequence: CASLPGTSSYNSPLHF.

This clone appeared a few times. The chain carries TRBV30 and TRBJ2-7, with 9 bases identical to TRBD1. This CDR3 spans 15 amino acids. Germline V gene data show CDR1 as GTSNPN and CDR2 as SVGIG (reference sequence). V gave up 1 base and J gave up 2 bases; unmatched junction bases: 6. DNA for the CDR3: TGTGCCTGGAGTGGGACCGGGACAGGGACCTACGAGCAGTACTTC. This codes for CAWSGTGTGTYEQYF. Drawing the rest from reference TRBV30 and TRBJ2-7, the complete variable domain is SQTIHQWPATLVQPVGSPLSLECTVEGTSNPNLYWYRQAAGRGLQLLFYSVGIGQISSEVPQNLSASRPQDRQFILSSKKLLLSDSGFYLCAWSGTGTGTYEQYFGPGTRLTVT.

This sequence joins TRBV7-2 and TRBJ2-7; 13 nucleotides match TRBD2. Germline trimming cut 0 bases from V and 5 bases from J; bases unmatched to any gene: 7. Germline V gene data show CDR1 as SGHTA and CDR2 as FQGNSA. CDR3 length: 17 residues. In DNA, the CDR3 is TGTGCCAGCAGCTTAGCTCTACGGACTAGCGGGAGTGACGAGCAGTACTTC. This encodes CASSLALRTSGSDEQYF.

The V gene is TRBV5-8, the J gene TRBJ2-3; D unresolved. This CDR3 contains 16 residues. Trimming shortened V by 1 base and J by 1 base, and 13 bases separated the two germline ends. Germline V gene lookup returns CDR1 SGHTS and CDR2 YDEGEE. The CDR3, as DNA: TGTGCCAGCAGCTTGCTCCTCAATGCAGGCACAGATACGCAGTATTTT. Its translation: CASSLLLNAGTDTQYF. The variable domain in full, completed from reference TRBV5-8 and TRBJ2-3, reads EAGVTQSPTHLIKTRGQQATLRCSPISGHTSVYWYQQALGLGLQFLLWYDEGEERNRGNFPPRFSGRQFPNYSSELNVNALELEDSALYLCASSLLLNAGTDTQYFGPGTRLTVL.

The chain links TRBV30 to TRBJ2-5, with D unclear. V lost 8 bases, J lost 0 bases, and 13 bases lay in between. The CDR3 is made up of 13 amino acids. Germline V gene lookup returns CDR1 GTSNPN and CDR2 SVGIG (reference sequence). CDR3 residues: CARTESDQETQYF. The CDR3 region has the DNA TGTGCCAGAACAGAATCCGACCAAGAGACCCAGTACTTC.

The gene calls are TRBV7-9 and TRBJ1-3; possible D gene TRBD1, 5 bases. The CDR3 length is 16 residues. CDR1 and CDR2 (germline): SEHNR, FQNEAQ (reference sequence). The CDR3 reads CGTPGLTLSSGNTIYF. CDR3 coding DNA: TGTGGAACCCCGGGACTGACCCTAAGCTCTGGAAACACCATATATTTT. The complete variable domain, with remaining parts taken from reference TRBV7-9 and TRBJ1-3, reads DTGVSQNPRHKITKRGQNVTFRCDPISEHNRLYWYRQTLGQGPEFLTYFQNEAQLEKSRLLSDRFSAERPKGSFSTLEIQRTEQGDSAMYLCGTPGLTLSSGNTIYFGEGSWLTVV.

This sequence joins TRBV6-4 and TRBJ1-1; D is perhaps TRBD1 (6 bases). Germline V CDR1 and CDR2: MRHNA, SNTAGT. V was trimmed by 5 bases and J by 1 base, leaving 14 bases between them. The CDR3 totals 15 residues. CDR3 in amino acids: CASSQQGGGNTEAFF. The CDR3 nucleotides read TGTGCCAGCAGTCAACAGGGAGGGGGGAACACTGAAGCTTTCTTT.

The J gene is TRBJ2-7, the V gene TRBV4-1; 9 bases map to TRBD1. CDR1 MGHRA and CDR2 YSYEKL come from the germline V gene. With 5 bases clipped from V and 5 bases from J, the junction kept 16 bases outside the gene matches. There are 17 residues in the CDR3. CDR3 coding DNA: TGCGCCAGCAGCGCTCGGCCTCCGGAGGACAGGGGCGACGAGCAGTACTTC. Its translation is CASSARPPEDRGDEQYF.

The gene calls are TRBV5-1 and TRBJ1-5; unclear D gene. Germline V gene lookup returns CDR1 SGHRS and CDR2 YFSETQ. The V and J ends lost 0 bases and 7 bases respectively, with 14 bases between them. The CDR3 loop spans 15 amino acids. The CDR3 region has the DNA TGCGCCAGCAGCTTGGTCCCAGGCCCCAGGCAGCCCCAGCATTTT. Its protein product is CASSLVPGPRQPQHF.

The count of this clone is one. This chain joins TRBV6-1 and TRBJ1-5; D remains unclear. CDR3 size: 14 residues. Germline lookup yields CDR1 MNHNS and CDR2 SASEGT. Trimming left V 4 bases short and J 3 bases short, with 10 bases between. In nucleotides, the CDR3 is TGTGCCAGCAGTGGCGACTCTTTCAATCAGCCCCAGCATTTT. Translated: CASSGDSFNQPQHF.